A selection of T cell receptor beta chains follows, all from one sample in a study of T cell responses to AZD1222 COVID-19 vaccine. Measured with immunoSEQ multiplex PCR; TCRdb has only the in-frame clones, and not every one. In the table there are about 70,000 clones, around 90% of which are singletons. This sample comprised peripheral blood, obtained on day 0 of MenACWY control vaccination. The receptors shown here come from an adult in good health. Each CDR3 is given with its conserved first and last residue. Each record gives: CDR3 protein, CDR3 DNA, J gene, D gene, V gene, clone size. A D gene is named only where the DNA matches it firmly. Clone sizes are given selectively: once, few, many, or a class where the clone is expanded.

CDR3 protein: CASSYGPDYGYTF
CDR3 DNA: TGTGCCAGCAGTTACGGTCCGGACTATGGCTACACCTTC
J gene: TRBJ1-2
D gene: -
V gene: TRBV6-5
clone size: -

CDR3 protein: CASSEPSLRNTEAFF
CDR3 DNA: TGTGCCAGCAGCGAACCCTCGCTCAGGAACACTGAAGCTTTCTTT
J gene: TRBJ1-1
D gene: -
V gene: TRBV6-2/TRBV6-3
clone size: -

CDR3 protein: CASSFRTGENTIYF
CDR3 DNA: TGTGCCAGCAGCTTCCGTACAGGGGAAAACACCATATATTTT
J gene: TRBJ1-3
D gene: TRBD1
V gene: TRBV5-5
clone size: once

CDR3 protein: CASSLDRRQGALNTEAFF
CDR3 DNA: TGTGCCAGCAGCTTAGATCGGAGGCAGGGGGCACTGAACACTGAAGCTTTCTTT
J gene: TRBJ1-1
D gene: TRBD1
V gene: TRBV11-3
clone size: -

CDR3 protein: CASSVGDRGESSGANVLTF
CDR3 DNA: TGTGCCAGCAGCGTAGGGGACAGGGGGGAGAGCTCTGGGGCCAACGTCCTGACTTTC
J gene: TRBJ2-6
D gene: TRBD1
V gene: TRBV9
clone size: -

CDR3 protein: CASSQDLAGLRPRGYTF
CDR3 DNA: TGCGCCAGCAGCCAAGATTTGGCAGGCCTTAGACCCCGGGGCTACACCTTC
J gene: TRBJ1-2
D gene: -
V gene: TRBV4-3
clone size: -

CDR3 protein: CASRNRGSDTQYF
CDR3 DNA: TGTGCCAGCAGGAACAGGGGTTCAGATACGCAGTATTTT
J gene: TRBJ2-3
D gene: TRBD1
V gene: TRBV2
clone size: -

CDR3 protein: CASSSGMNEQFF
CDR3 DNA: TGTGCCAGCAGCTCAGGGATGAATGAGCAGTTCTTC
J gene: TRBJ2-1
D gene: -
V gene: TRBV11-1
clone size: -

CDR3 protein: CASSDRALINQPQHF
CDR3 DNA: TGTGCCAGCAGTGATAGGGCCCTAATCAATCAGCCCCAGCATTTT
J gene: TRBJ1-5
D gene: -
V gene: TRBV6-1
clone size: -

CDR3 protein: CASSSTRGVTDTQYF
CDR3 DNA: TGTGCCAGCAGCTCCACTAGAGGGGTCACAGATACGCAGTATTTT
J gene: TRBJ2-3
D gene: -
V gene: TRBV13
clone size: -

CDR3 protein: CASSLAHTGTGSGTEAFF
CDR3 DNA: TGTGCCAGCAGCTTAGCCCATACCGGGACAGGGTCTGGGACTGAAGCTTTCTTT
J gene: TRBJ1-1
D gene: TRBD1
V gene: TRBV7-9
clone size: once

CDR3 protein: CASSQDQGQVRDTQYF
CDR3 DNA: TGCGCCAGCAGCCAAGATCAGGGACAGGTCAGGGATACGCAGTATTTT
J gene: TRBJ2-3
D gene: TRBD1
V gene: TRBV4-1
clone size: -

CDR3 protein: CASSIGSGPYGYTF
CDR3 DNA: TGTGCCAGTAGTATAGGTTCAGGACCCTATGGCTACACCTTC
J gene: TRBJ1-2
D gene: -
V gene: TRBV19
clone size: -

CDR3 protein: CSGGQGNEQFF
CDR3 DNA: TGCAGTGGGGGGCAGGGCAATGAGCAGTTCTTC
J gene: TRBJ2-1
D gene: -
V gene: TRBV20-1
clone size: -

CDR3 protein: CASSYGDLGADTQYF
CDR3 DNA: TGTGCCAGCAGTTACGGGGACTTGGGGGCAGATACGCAGTATTTT
J gene: TRBJ2-3
D gene: -
V gene: TRBV6-2/TRBV6-3
clone size: -

CDR3 protein: CASSQQGTGEEKLFF
CDR3 DNA: TGTGCCAGCAGCCAACAGGGGACAGGGGAAGAAAAACTGTTTTTT
J gene: TRBJ1-4
D gene: TRBD1
V gene: TRBV4-2
clone size: -

CDR3 protein: CASSFRTGANEKLFF
CDR3 DNA: TGCGCCAGCAGCTTCCGGACAGGTGCTAATGAAAAACTGTTTTTT
J gene: TRBJ1-4
D gene: TRBD1
V gene: TRBV4-3
clone size: -

CDR3 protein: CASSRRQGSSEQFF
CDR3 DNA: TGTGCCAGCAGCCGTAGACAGGGATCTTCTGAGCAGTTCTTC
J gene: TRBJ2-1
D gene: TRBD1
V gene: TRBV7-9
clone size: -

CDR3 protein: CASSAQDRGYNSPLHF
CDR3 DNA: TGTGCCAGCAGCGCCCAGGACAGGGGTTATAATTCACCCCTCCACTTT
J gene: TRBJ1-6
D gene: TRBD1
V gene: TRBV2
clone size: -

CDR3 protein: CASSGWGDMNTEAFF
CDR3 DNA: TGCGCCAGCAGTGGATGGGGGGACATGAACACTGAAGCTTTCTTT
J gene: TRBJ1-1
D gene: -
V gene: TRBV5-1
clone size: -

CDR3 protein: CASSPRDREDGYTF
CDR3 DNA: TGTGCCAGCAGCCCCCGGGACAGGGAGGATGGCTACACCTTC
J gene: TRBJ1-2
D gene: TRBD1
V gene: TRBV6-6
clone size: -

CDR3 protein: CATRDSRQYFNQPQHF
CDR3 DNA: TGTGCCACCAGGGATTCGAGACAGTACTTCAATCAGCCCCAGCATTTT
J gene: TRBJ1-5
D gene: -
V gene: TRBV15
clone size: -

CDR3 protein: CASSPGVENYGYTF
CDR3 DNA: TGTGCCAGCTCCCCCGGCGTAGAAAACTATGGCTACACCTTC
J gene: TRBJ1-2
D gene: -
V gene: TRBV18
clone size: -

CDR3 protein: CASSQETTGTGNTIYF
CDR3 DNA: TGTGCCAGCAGCCAAGAGACTACAGGGACTGGAAACACCATATATTTT
J gene: TRBJ1-3
D gene: -
V gene: TRBV4-2
clone size: -

CDR3 protein: CASSGSGRVGNQPQHF
CDR3 DNA: TGTGCCAGCAGTGGGTCCGGGCGTGTGGGCAATCAGCCCCAGCATTTT
J gene: TRBJ1-5
D gene: -
V gene: TRBV6-1
clone size: once

CDR3 protein: CASRRWGRGPTGETQYF
CDR3 DNA: TGTGCCAGCAGACGTTGGGGCCGGGGACCCACTGGGGAGACCCAGTACTTC
J gene: TRBJ2-5
D gene: -
V gene: TRBV11-2
clone size: -

CDR3 protein: CASSLDRAYEQYF
CDR3 DNA: TGCGCCAGCAGCTTAGACAGGGCCTACGAGCAGTACTTC
J gene: TRBJ2-7
D gene: TRBD1
V gene: TRBV5-1
clone size: -

CDR3 protein: CASSLGVGGDTEAFF
CDR3 DNA: TGTGCCAGCAGCTTAGGAGTAGGGGGAGACACTGAAGCTTTCTTT
J gene: TRBJ1-1
D gene: -
V gene: TRBV11-2
clone size: -

CDR3 protein: CSVGANYGYTF
CDR3 DNA: TGCAGCGTTGGAGCTAACTATGGCTACACCTTC
J gene: TRBJ1-2
D gene: -
V gene: TRBV29-1
clone size: -

CDR3 protein: CASSLKGRTNYGYTF
CDR3 DNA: TGTGCCAGTAGTTTAAAGGGGCGAACTAACTATGGCTACACCTTC
J gene: TRBJ1-2
D gene: -
V gene: TRBV19
clone size: -

CDR3 protein: CASSEGVAGGRYEQYF
CDR3 DNA: TGTGCCAGCAGTGAAGGGGTAGCCGGTGGTCGCTACGAGCAGTACTTC
J gene: TRBJ2-7
D gene: -
V gene: TRBV6-1
clone size: -